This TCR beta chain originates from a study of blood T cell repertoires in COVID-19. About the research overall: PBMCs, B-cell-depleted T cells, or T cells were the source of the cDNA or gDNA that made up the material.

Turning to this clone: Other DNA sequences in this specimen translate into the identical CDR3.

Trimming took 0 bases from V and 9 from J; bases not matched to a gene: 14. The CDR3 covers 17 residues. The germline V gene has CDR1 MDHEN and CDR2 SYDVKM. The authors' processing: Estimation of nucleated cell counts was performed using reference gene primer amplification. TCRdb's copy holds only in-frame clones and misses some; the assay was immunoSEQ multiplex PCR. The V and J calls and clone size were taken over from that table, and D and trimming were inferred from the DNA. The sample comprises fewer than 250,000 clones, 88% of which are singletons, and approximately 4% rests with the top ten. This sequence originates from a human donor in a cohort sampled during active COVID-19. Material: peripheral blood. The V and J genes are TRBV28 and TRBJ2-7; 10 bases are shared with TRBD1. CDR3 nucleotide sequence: TGTGCCAGCAGTTTATGGGGTGGGACCGGGACAGGGGTAGGGCAGTACTTC. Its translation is CASSLWGGTGTGVGQYF.